A single sample gave rise to the 22 T cell receptor beta chains below, sequenced in a study of cytomegalovirus exposure and HLA in healthy donors. The PCR had 60 Vbeta and 13 Jbeta primers. TCRdb's table, derived via immunoSEQ multiplex PCR, lists solely in-frame clones and lacks some. The sample totals some 110,000 clones. The source material was PBMCs. These receptors all stem from a man aged 25 to 40 in good health and CMV-seronegative.

This sequence joins TRBV9 and TRBJ2-3; D possibly corresponds to TRBD2 (6 bases). Deletions cut 1 base from V and 5 bases from J, with 11 bases between. The CDR3 is 14 amino acids. Germline V gene data show CDR1 as SGDLS and CDR2 as YYNGEE. The CDR3 DNA follows: TGTGCCAGCAGCGTATTGGCCGGGGGAGATACGCAGTATTTT. Translating it yields CASSVLAGGDTQYF.

This chain connects TRBV29-1 to TRBJ2-1; D may be TRBD1 (5 bases). This CDR3 comprises 15 residues. Trimming left V 4 bases short and J 9 bases short, with 22 bases between. In germline, CDR1 is SQVTM, CDR2 ANQGSEA. The CDR3 region has the DNA TGCAGCGTTGTCCCACCGCAGGGTCCCTCTTTTGAGCAGTTCTTC. It encodes CSVVPPQGPSFEQFF.

The chain recombines TRBV10-1 with TRBJ2-7, with 8 nucleotides matching TRBD1. Trimming took 2 bases from V and 6 from J; bases not matched to a gene: 6. Germline V lookup: CDR1 WNHNN, CDR2 SYGVQD (reference sequence). The CDR3 contains 14 residues. The CDR3 loop is CASSENGQGSEQYF. CDR3 DNA sequence: TGCGCCAGCAGTGAGAATGGACAGGGCAGCGAGCAGTACTTC.

The J gene is TRBJ2-1, the V gene TRBV6-4; 9 nucleotides match TRBD2. Per germline, CDR1 MRHNA and CDR2 SNTAGT. The CDR3 totals 15 residues. The junction had 9 bases not matched to a gene; V was cut back by 6 bases and J by 6 bases. Written as DNA, the CDR3 is TGTGCCAGCAGCCGCGAGACTAGCGGAATCAATGAGCAGTTCTTC. Residues: CASSRETSGINEQFF.

The chain uses TRBV4-1 and TRBJ2-2, with 10 bases matching TRBD2. The CDR3 is 20 residues long. CDR1 and CDR2 from the germline V gene are MGHRA and YSYEKL. V lost 3 bases to trimming and J lost 4 bases; unmatched junction nucleotides: 17. CDR3 coding DNA: TGCGCCAGCAGCCATGTGGGGGCCTTTGGAGCGGGAGGGCCCACCGGGGAGCTGTTTTTT. It is translated as CASSHVGAFGAGGPTGELFF.

The rearrangement links TRBV29-1 to TRBJ2-1; 7 bases are shared with TRBD2. Trimming removed 3 bases from V and 7 bases from J; junction bases left unmatched: 12. The CDR3 contains 15 residues. Looked up from germline, CDR1 is SQVTM and CDR2 is ANQGSEA. CDR3 region: CSVEGTSVKYNEQFF. The CDR3 bases are TGCAGCGTTGAGGGAACTAGCGTGAAATATAATGAGCAGTTCTTC.

The chain combines TRBV6-1 with TRBJ1-1; D is ambiguous. Trimming left V 7 bases short and J 0 bases short, with 3 bases between. This CDR3 region has 11 residues. The germline gives CDR1 MNHNS, CDR2 SASEGT. The CDR3 DNA reads as TGTGCCAGCACTGTGAACACTGAAGCTTTCTTT. This gives the protein CASTVNTEAFF.

The CDR3 nucleotides read TGCGCCAGCAGCCTGAACAGGTTAAGCTGGGAGCAGTACTTC. Protein: CASSLNRLSWEQYF. The chain has TRBV4-3 and TRBJ2-7; tentatively, D is TRBD1 (5 bases). The CDR3 consists of 14 residues. V was clipped by 4 bases and J by 7 bases, with 17 bases between them. Germline-derived CDR1 and CDR2 are LGHNA and YSLEER.

The chain carries TRBV5-6 and TRBJ2-2; 8 bases align to TRBD1. CDR1 and CDR2 from the germline V gene are SGHDT and YYEEEE. The length of the CDR3 is 14 residues. The V gene end was trimmed by 4 bases and the J gene end by 5 bases; junction bases not matched to a gene: 4. Here the CDR3 DNA reads TGTGCCAGCAGCCCGTACAGGGGGACCGGGGAGCTGTTTTTT. Translation gives CASSPYRGTGELFF.

This chain uses TRBV19 with TRBJ1-6; D might be TRBD1 (6 bases). Deletions cut 0 bases from V and 7 bases from J, with 10 bases between. CDR1 LNHDA and CDR2 SQIVND come from the germline V gene (reference sequence). The length of the CDR3 is 15 residues. The CDR3 region is CASSIDPRGNSPLHF. The CDR3, as DNA: TGTGCCAGTAGTATAGATCCCAGGGGAAATTCACCCCTCCACTTT.

The chain uses TRBV5-8 and TRBJ2-7; tentatively, D is TRBD1 (6 bases). The CDR3 covers 15 residues. Germline CDR1 and CDR2: SGHTS and YDEGEE. Trimming removed 3 bases at V and 0 bases at J, with 13 bases between. For the CDR3, the DNA is TGTGCCAGCAGCTCCCCGAGGACAGCCTCCTACGAGCAGTACTTC. Encoded protein: CASSSPRTASYEQYF.

This rearrangement joins TRBV7-8 to TRBJ1-1; D perhaps matches TRBD1 (5 bases). CDR1 and CDR2 from the germline V gene are SGHVS and FQNEAQ. This CDR3 comprises 14 residues. V was trimmed by 0 bases and J by 7 bases, leaving 12 bases between them. The CDR3 loop is CASSLAGALGEAFF. CDR3 in DNA: TGTGCCAGCAGCTTAGCAGGGGCCCTGGGTGAAGCTTTCTTT.

This chain links TRBV28 with TRBJ1-5; TRBD1 agrees at 7 bases. Germline trimming cut 10 bases from V and 5 bases from J; bases unmatched to any gene: 5. The CDR3 is 12 residues long. Germline V CDR1 and CDR2: MDHEN, SYDVKM. CDR3 loop: CATNRGDQPQHF. CDR3 DNA sequence: TGTGCCACCAACAGGGGCGATCAGCCCCAGCATTTT.

V usage is TRBV11-2 and J usage is TRBJ2-2; D may be TRBD2 (5 bases). Germline-derived CDR1 and CDR2 are SGHAT and FQNNGV. CDR3 size: 16 residues. V lost 1 base to trimming and J lost 0 bases, with 9 bases between them. Here the CDR3 DNA reads TGTGCCAGCAGCTTAGTGGGAGTCTCGAACACCGGGGAGCTGTTTTTT. This translates into CASSLVGVSNTGELFF.

The chain joins TRBV6-5 to TRBJ2-7; 12 bases match TRBD2. Germline loops: CDR1 MNHEY, CDR2 SVGAGI. V shed 4 bases and J 3 bases; nucleotides not matched to a gene: 7. This CDR3 has 16 residues. The CDR3 loop is CASSSGLAGFNYEQYF. CDR3 in DNA: TGTGCCAGCAGTTCCGGACTAGCGGGATTCAACTACGAGCAGTACTTC.

This chain connects TRBV6-5 to TRBJ2-1, with TRBD1 matching 9 bases. J lost 2 bases, V lost 6 bases, and 2 bases had no gene match. The CDR3 is 14 amino acids. Germline lookup yields CDR1 MNHEY and CDR2 SVGAGI. The chain's CDR3 is CASRQGATYNEQFF. The CDR3 region has the DNA TGTGCCAGCAGACAGGGGGCGACCTACAATGAGCAGTTCTTC.

The J gene is TRBJ2-3, the V gene TRBV30; D unclear. The CDR3 spans 11 residues. Trimming took 5 bases from V and 1 from J, leaving 4 bases between them. Germline CDR1 is GTSNPN and CDR2 is SVGIG (reference sequence). CDR3 nucleotides: TGTGCCTGGTCTGGCACAGATACGCAGTATTTT. It yields the protein CAWSGTDTQYF.

The chain recombines TRBV30 with TRBJ2-7, with D unclear. Trimming removed 2 bases from V and 3 bases from J, with 11 bases in between. Germline V CDR1 and CDR2: GTSNPN, SVGIG (reference sequence). CDR3 length equals 13 residues. This CDR3 reads CAWSPPRNYEQYF. The CDR3 nucleotides read TGTGCCTGGAGTCCCCCCAGAAACTACGAGCAGTACTTC.

J is TRBJ2-1 and V is TRBV18, with 8 bases lining up with TRBD2. Germline V gene lookup returns CDR1 KGHSH and CDR2 LQKENI. The junction had 9 bases not matched to a gene; V was cut back by 5 bases and J by 6 bases. The CDR3 is 15 residues long. In DNA, the CDR3 is TGTGCCAGCTCAGCAATAGCGGGAAAAGTCAATGAGCAGTTCTTC. This gives the protein CASSAIAGKVNEQFF.

The gene calls are TRBV5-1 and TRBJ2-7; 13 nucleotides agree with TRBD2. The trim removed 4 bases at V and 3 bases at J, leaving 4 bases unmatched. This CDR3 has 15 amino acids. Germline V lookup: CDR1 SGHRS, CDR2 YFSETQ. CDR3 coding DNA: TGCGCCAGCAGCCAAAGGACTAGCGGGAGCTACGAGCAGTACTTC. It translates to CASSQRTSGSYEQYF.

The chain combines TRBV19 with TRBJ1-5; D is possibly TRBD1 (5 bases). The V gene's germline CDR1 is LNHDA and CDR2 SQIVND (reference sequence). The CDR3 runs 14 residues. The V end was cut by 6 bases, the J end by 7 bases, with 16 bases between. The chain's CDR3 is CASSLDSDGQPQHF. CDR3 sequence (DNA): TGTGCCAGTAGCCTCGACAGCGACGGACAGCCCCAGCATTTT.

The chain couples TRBV11-3 to TRBJ2-3; unclear D gene. In germline, CDR1 is SGHNT, CDR2 YENEEA. The CDR3 length is 13 residues. The ends were cut back, 0 bases at V and 4 bases at J, with 5 bases in the middle. This CDR3 is CASSLEAADTQYF. As DNA, the CDR3 is TGTGCCAGCAGCTTAGAGGCGGCAGATACGCAGTATTTT.